Listed below are T cell receptor beta chains from one sample, sequenced in a study of blood T cell repertoires in COVID-19. Clones were read by immunoSEQ multiplex PCR, and TCRdb kept only the in-frame ones, dropping some. The table has under 400,000 clones, 87% seen once; the top ten hold about 1.9%. Sequenced material: PBMCs or T cells enriched from blood (not recorded which). These receptors came from a middle-aged man in a cohort exposed to, infected with or recovered from COVID-19 (not recorded which). CDR3s include the opening cysteine and the closing phenylalanine or tryptophan. The D gene is left open where the match is weak. Size is stated for part of the rows, as once, few or many counts, or as a class when the clone is expanded.

CDR3nt	CDR3aa	v_gene	j_gene	d_gene	abundance
TGTGCCAGCAGTTTTACTAGCGGGGTCTACAATGAGCAGTTCTTC	CASSFTSGVYNEQFF	TRBV25-1	TRBJ2-1	TRBD2	once
TGTGCCAGCAGCGTAGTAGGACAGGGGGGCACAGATACGCAGTATTTT	CASSVVGQGGTDTQYF	TRBV9	TRBJ2-3	TRBD1	NA
TGTGCCTGGAGTCCCTTCCGGGACAGGGGCTATTATGAGCAGTTCTTC	CAWSPFRDRGYYEQFF	TRBV30	TRBJ2-1	TRBD1	NA
TGTGCCAGCAGCCTAGCCGGGACTTTAGAGACAGATACGCAGTATTTT	CASSLAGTLETDTQYF	TRBV3-1/TRBV3-2	TRBJ2-3	NA	NA
TGTGCCACCAGCAGAGATTCGAGGGCCTACGAGCAGTACTTC	CATSRDSRAYEQYF	TRBV15	TRBJ2-7	NA	NA
TGTGCCAGCAGGGGGGGGGCAGGGAACACTGAAGCTTTCTTT	CASRGGAGNTEAFF	TRBV6-5	TRBJ1-1	NA	NA
TGTGCCAGCAGTTTATTGTCCGGGCGGAGGGGCTACACCTTC	CASSLLSGRRGYTF	TRBV28	TRBJ1-2	NA	NA
TGCGCCAGCAGCTTAGGACTCACAAAGAACAATGAGCAGTTCTTC	CASSLGLTKNNEQFF	TRBV5-1	TRBJ2-1	NA	NA
TGTGCCAGCAGTTTTTCGAGGGGGCAGGAGCATTTT	CASSFSRGQEHF	TRBV12-3/TRBV12-4	TRBJ1-5	TRBD1	NA
TGTGCCAGCAGTTACAAGGGCGGGAGGTACCAAGAGACCCAGTACTTC	CASSYKGGRYQETQYF	TRBV6-5	TRBJ2-5	TRBD2	NA
TGCGCCAGCACTACATATCTTAGCGGGACCTACGAGCAGTACTTC	CASTTYLSGTYEQYF	TRBV10-1	TRBJ2-7	TRBD2	NA
TGTGCCAGCAGCTCGACCGGGACAGCGGGAGTAGGAGAGACCCAGTACTTC	CASSSTGTAGVGETQYF	TRBV5-4	TRBJ2-5	NA	NA
TGTGCCAGCAGTTCGACAGGCCGGTACGAGCAGTACTTC	CASSSTGRYEQYF	TRBV27	TRBJ2-7	NA	NA
TGTGCCAGCAGCATCATACAGGGGGCGGGAAACACCATATATTTT	CASSIIQGAGNTIYF	TRBV7-9	TRBJ1-3	TRBD1	once
TGTGCCAGCAGCTTCTCTAGCGGGAGCACAGATACGCAGTATTTT	CASSFSSGSTDTQYF	TRBV11-2	TRBJ2-3	TRBD2	NA
TGTGCCACTTCAACCGCGGGTGGGTCACCCCTCCACTTT	CATSTAGGSPLHF	TRBV24-1	TRBJ1-6	NA	once
TGTGCCAGCACTAGCGGGAGGAGCTCCTACAATGAGCAGTTCTTC	CASTSGRSSYNEQFF	TRBV28	TRBJ2-1	TRBD2	NA
TGTGCCAGCAGCGTCGTTCCTAGCAGGGAGACCCAGTACTTC	CASSVVPSRETQYF	TRBV9	TRBJ2-5	NA	NA
TGCGCCAGCAGCCAAGATGTGCGGGTGTCGGGGGCCAACGTCCTGACTTTC	CASSQDVRVSGANVLTF	TRBV4-1	TRBJ2-6	NA	once
TGTGCCAGCACTCAGGGTAACGTCGACGAGCAGTACTTC	CASTQGNVDEQYF	TRBV28	TRBJ2-7	NA	NA
TGTGCCAGCAGACGACAGGGGGAGGGGACCCAGTACTTC	CASRRQGEGTQYF	TRBV9	TRBJ2-5	TRBD1	NA
TGTGCCAGCAGCCGGGATAGGGACAGGGACTACGAGCAGTACTTC	CASSRDRDRDYEQYF	TRBV5-5	TRBJ2-7	TRBD1	NA
TGTGCCAGTAGGACAGGGAACACCGGGGAGCTGTTTTTT	CASRTGNTGELFF	TRBV19	TRBJ2-2	NA	NA
TGTGCCAGCAGTTACGTTCTCGGGACAGCGAACACTGAAGCTTTCTTT	CASSYVLGTANTEAFF	TRBV6-5	TRBJ1-1	TRBD1	once
TGCAGCGTAGCTAACAGGGGTTTGGCAGATACGCAGTATTTT	CSVANRGLADTQYF	TRBV29-1	TRBJ2-3	TRBD1	NA
TGTGCCACAGCGGGACTATACAATGAGCAGTTCTTC	CATAGLYNEQFF	TRBV27	TRBJ2-1	TRBD2	NA